Below are 19 T cell receptor beta chains sequenced from a single sample in a study of blood T cell repertoires in COVID-19. Only in-frame clones appear in the TCRdb table, and some are missing; sequencing was by immunoSEQ multiplex PCR. The sample includes 95,000 to 100,000 clones, around 85% of them seen just once. The sequencing input was peripheral blood. The receptors come from a woman in her 70s with active or convalescent COVID-19.

The chain couples TRBV9 to TRBJ2-1, with D uncertain. V was shortened by 4 bases and J by 4 bases, with 12 bases between the two germline ends. CDR3 length: 14 residues. Germline V gene sequence: CDR1 SGDLS, CDR2 YYNGEE. In DNA form, the CDR3 reads TGTGCCAGCAGCCCCATGGCCCAATACAATGAGCAGTTCTTC. Translated: CASSPMAQYNEQFF.

The count of this clone is one. This chain joins TRBV19 and TRBJ1-5, with TRBD1 matching 9 bases. Germline-derived CDR1 and CDR2 are LNHDA and SQIVND (reference sequence). The CDR3 runs to 16 residues. Trimming removed 5 bases from V and 4 bases from J; junction bases left unmatched: 9. CDR3 coding DNA: TGTGCCAGTAGTTACATAACAGGGGGCCCTAATCAGCCCCAGCATTTT. It translates to CASSYITGGPNQPQHF.

The chain joins TRBV7-6 to TRBJ1-1; TRBD1 matches 9 bases. The trim removed 5 bases at V and 6 bases at J, leaving 7 bases unmatched. Germline CDR1 is SGHVS and CDR2 is FNYEAQ. This CDR3 is 14 amino acids long. This CDR3 is CASSMTGGEAEAFF. CDR3 bases: TGTGCCAGCAGCATGACAGGGGGTGAGGCTGAAGCTTTCTTT.

This sequence joins TRBV7-8 and TRBJ1-3; no clear D. CDR1 is SGHVS and CDR2 is FQNEAQ in the germline V gene. The CDR3 is made up of 16 amino acids. Trimming cost V 4 bases and J 0 bases, with 13 bases left between them. CDR3 amino acids: CASSSSAFYSGNTIYF. The DNA of the CDR3 is TGTGCCAGCAGCTCAAGCGCCTTCTACTCTGGAAACACCATATATTTT.

This clone was counted only a few times. The genes are TRBV28 and TRBJ1-2; D is unclear. Germline lookup yields CDR1 MDHEN and CDR2 SYDVKM. Trimming pared 7 bases from V and 6 bases from J, leaving 21 bases between. This CDR3 spans 15 amino acids. The CDR3 DNA is TGTGCCAGCAAATCTAGGGAGAAATCCACGGATGGCTACACCTTC. It translates to CASKSREKSTDGYTF.

This rearrangement joins TRBV11-2 to TRBJ2-5, with TRBD2 matching 10 bases. Trimming removed 4 bases from V and 4 bases from J; junction bases left unmatched: 9. Germline CDR1 is SGHAT and CDR2 is FQNNGV. The CDR3 contains 16 residues. CDR3 protein: CASSSGGAGGPETQYF. In DNA, the CDR3 is TGTGCCAGCAGCTCCGGGGGAGCGGGGGGGCCAGAGACCCAGTACTTC.

V is TRBV27 and J is TRBJ1-6, with D perhaps TRBD1 (5 bases). The CDR3 loop spans 17 amino acids. With 6 bases removed from V and 8 bases from J, the gap between germline ends came to 23 bases. CDR1 is MNHEY and CDR2 is SMNVEV in the germline V gene (reference sequence). CDR3 protein: CASSPTGLLGFDSPLHF. CDR3 nucleotide sequence: TGTGCCAGCAGCCCCACGGGACTGTTGGGGTTTGATTCACCCCTCCACTTT.

The rearrangement joins TRBV6-2 or TRBV6-3 to TRBJ1-6; D gene ambiguous. V was clipped by 1 base and J by 8 bases, with 6 bases between them. CDR1 and CDR2 (germline): MNHEY, SVGEGT. This CDR3 has 13 amino acids. CDR3 coding DNA: TGTGCCAGCAGTTACTTCGGAGATTCACCCCTCCACTTT. Translated: CASSYFGDSPLHF.

This chain links TRBV28 with TRBJ1-2; possible D gene TRBD1, 6 bases. V gave up 6 bases and J gave up 4 bases, with 9 bases separating them. The CDR3 is made up of 12 amino acids. Germline CDR1 is MDHEN and CDR2 is SYDVKM. The CDR3 reads CASRDRTYGYTF. Written as DNA, the CDR3 is TGTGCCAGCAGAGACAGGACCTATGGCTACACCTTC.

This chain connects TRBV7-7 to TRBJ2-2; D might be TRBD1 (6 bases). Germline CDR1 SSHAT, CDR2 FNYEAQ (reference sequence). The CDR3 is made up of 16 amino acids. The CDR3 here is CASAPFEDRATGELFF. The CDR3 DNA is TGTGCTAGCGCTCCGTTTGAGGACAGAGCCACCGGGGAGCTGTTTTTT.

CDR3 nucleotide sequence: TGTGCCAGCAGCCAAGTGGGGGGCTCCTACAATGAGCAGTTCTTC. Amino acid sequence: CASSQVGGSYNEQFF. This chain uses TRBV3-1 (or the pseudogene TRBV3-2) with TRBJ2-1; TRBD2 might be the D (6 bases). Deletions cut 1 base from V and 0 bases from J, with 7 bases between. The CDR3 extends over 15 amino acids. From germline, CDR1 is LGHDT and CDR2 YNNKEL (reference sequence).

The J gene is TRBJ2-1, the V gene TRBV11-2, with D possibly TRBD2 on 6 matching bases. The germline CDR1 and CDR2 sequences are SGHAT and FQNNGV. Trimming pared 6 bases from V and 4 bases from J, leaving 16 bases between. The CDR3 spans 15 residues. CDR3 protein: CASRGWGRRYNEQFF. DNA of the CDR3: TGTGCCAGCAGGGGTTGGGGGAGGCGTTACAATGAGCAGTTCTTC.

The chain links TRBV15 to TRBJ2-7; TRBD1 matches at 7 bases. The CDR3 extends over 13 amino acids. The ends lost 3 bases at V and 6 bases at J; junction bases unmatched: 5. Germline V gene data show CDR1 as LNHNV and CDR2 as YYDKDF (reference sequence). The CDR3 DNA reads TGTGCCACCAGCAGCGCCACAGGGGCCGAGCAGTACTTC. It yields the protein CATSSATGAEQYF.

V and J are TRBV30 and TRBJ1-4, with 8 bases aligning to TRBD1. V was clipped by 2 bases and J by 5 bases; unmatched bases: 4. There are 14 residues in the CDR3. Germline lookup yields CDR1 GTSNPN and CDR2 SVGIG (reference sequence). The CDR3 is CAWSKGTGNEKLFF. The CDR3 bases are TGTGCCTGGAGTAAAGGGACAGGCAATGAAAAACTGTTTTTT.

V gene TRBV5-8 combines with J gene TRBJ2-3, with 14 bases matching TRBD2. Germline-derived CDR1 and CDR2 are SGHTS and YDEGEE. After removal of 3 bases from V and 4 bases from J, the junction contained 4 bases not matched to a gene. The CDR3 totals 16 residues. The CDR3 protein is CASSWGTSGSADTQYF. CDR3 in DNA: TGTGCCAGCAGCTGGGGGACTAGCGGGAGCGCAGATACGCAGTATTTT.

On this clone itself: The sample holds other DNA sequences that translate to the same CDR3. The chain couples TRBV10-3 to TRBJ2-2; maybe TRBD2 (5 bases). V was pared by 0 bases and J by 3 bases, with 5 bases between. The CDR3 has 14 amino acids. Germline values: CDR1 ENHRY, CDR2 SYGVKD. CDR3 coding DNA: TGTGCCATCAGTGAGTCGAGGGACACCGGGGAGCTGTTTTTT. This codes for CAISESRDTGELFF.

The gene calls are TRBV6-5 and TRBJ1-1; D is undetermined. V was pared by 6 bases and J by 1 base, with 15 bases between. There are 15 residues in the CDR3. Germline V gene sequence: CDR1 MNHEY, CDR2 SVGAGI. CDR3: CASRPPGGRNTEAFF. CDR3 nucleotides: TGTGCCAGCAGACCCCCCGGAGGGCGGAACACTGAAGCTTTCTTT.

The J gene is TRBJ2-3, the V gene TRBV7-2, with 11 bases identical to TRBD2. The ends lost 5 bases at V and 9 bases at J; junction bases unmatched: 16. The CDR3 is made up of 17 amino acids. Germline loops: CDR1 SGHTA, CDR2 FQGNSA. The CDR3 nucleotides are TGTGCCAGCAGCCCGACTCCGCGACTAGCGGGAAGGACCACGCAGTATTTT. Translation gives CASSPTPRLAGRTTQYF.

This sequence joins TRBV5-4 and TRBJ2-2; D possibly corresponds to TRBD2 (5 bases). This CDR3 is 14 amino acids long. Germline-derived CDR1 and CDR2 are SGHNT and YYREEE (reference sequence). V was clipped by 3 bases and J by 4 bases, with 10 bases between them. DNA of the CDR3: TGTGCCAGCAGCTACGACTATCGCACCGGGGAGCTGTTTTTT. This gives the protein CASSYDYRTGELFF.